Described below is a single T cell receptor (beta chain) sequence and its context. Its antigen is undetermined. Germline CDR1 DFQATT, CDR2 SNEGSKA (reference sequence). Trimming stripped 4 bases from V and 11 bases from J, with 14 bases between. The length of the CDR3 is 11 residues. The data originate from a study of shared clonotypes between healthy human individuals. Sequencing used immunoSEQ multiplex PCR; TCRdb keeps in-frame clones, though not all of them. In the table there are more than 1 million clones, more than 75% of which are singletons. Broader study findings: Although depth was large, rarefaction showed that sequencing of the sorted subsets was incomplete. The small donor group covered limited genetic and exposure diversity.

This sequence was found in a man aged 18 to 29 in good health. Some clones in this sample may be carry-over from other donors' samples. V usage is TRBV20-1 and J usage is TRBJ1-1; D gene uncertain. Input material: memory CD4+ T cells from PBMCs. Subset defined: CD45RA-negative fraction. CDR3 sequence (DNA): TGCAGTGCTATCCAGGATTTAGCTGCTTTCTTT. This encodes CSAIQDLAAFF.